These 24 T cell receptor beta chains share one sample of origin, sequenced in a study of blood T cells in healthy people across ages. Together with a sample-barcoded 5' primer, a J-beta primer mix was included in a second PCR lasting about 6 to 11 cycles. TCRdb fed the 5' RACE reads into MiXCR, producing one record per CDR3 protein. The sample consists of hundreds of thousands of distinct CDR3 sequences, 36% of them appearing once. The sample was blood. These receptors all come from a man aged 18 to 35 in good health.

In the case of this clonotype: A read error may produce the germline difference seen at one junction end. The gene calls are TRBV11-1 and TRBJ1-1; D ambiguous. Germline CDR1 SGHAT, CDR2 FQDESV (reference sequence). The CDR3 contains 13 residues. CDR3 protein: CVSSPFSGTEAFF. For the CDR3, the DNA is TGTGTCAGCAGCCCCTTTTCGGGCACTGAAGCTTTCTTT.

This clonotype appeared a single time. J is TRBJ2-1 and V is TRBV20-1, with 10 bases matching TRBD1. V gave up 6 bases and J gave up 13 bases; unmatched junction bases: 9. CDR1 and CDR2 from the germline V gene are DFQATT and SNEGSKA (reference sequence). The CDR3 loop spans 12 amino acids. The CDR3 loop reads CSARQGAETQFF. In DNA, the CDR3 is TGCAGTGCCCGACAGGGGGCGGAGACCCAGTTCTTC.

With respect to this clonotype: This may be a read error, as it is one base from a much larger clone. This sequence joins TRBV12-3 or TRBV12-4 and TRBJ2-7; possible D gene TRBD2, 5 bases. V lost 6 bases and J 7 bases, leaving 16 bases between the germline ends. This CDR3 comprises 13 residues. The CDR3 loop is CASRDLGYNEQYF. The CDR3 coding sequence is TGTGCCAGCAGGGACTTGGGATACAATGAGCAGTACTTC.

This clonotype was seen many times. The CDR3 coding sequence is TGTGCCAGCAGTGATGCGGACAGGGGAGTTCACTATGGCTACACCTTC. As protein: CASSDADRGVHYGYTF. This rearrangement joins TRBV2 to TRBJ1-2; 9 nucleotides align to TRBD1. V lost 3 bases to trimming and J lost 3 bases; unmatched junction nucleotides: 8. Germline CDR1 is SNHLY and CDR2 is FYNNEI. The CDR3 runs to 16 residues.

The chain links TRBV7-2 to TRBJ2-3; D is unresolved. The CDR3 spans 13 residues. Trimming removed 2 bases at V and 6 bases at J, with 9 bases between. CDR1 is SGHTA and CDR2 is FQGNSA in the germline V gene. The CDR3 is CASSLLTSDTQYF. CDR3 nucleotides: TGTGCCAGCAGCTTACTGACGTCTGATACGCAGTATTTT.

The chain recombines TRBV12-3 or TRBV12-4 with TRBJ1-1, with a possible D match to TRBD1 (5 bases). The ends were cut back, 5 bases at V and 0 bases at J, with 16 bases in the middle. The length of the CDR3 is 16 residues. DNA of the CDR3: TGTGCCAGCAGTCCGCTCAGGACACGGATGAACACTGAAGCTTTCTTT. Protein: CASSPLRTRMNTEAFF.

The chain links TRBV20-1 to TRBJ2-2, with TRBD1 matching over 9 bases. This CDR3 spans 19 amino acids. CDR1 is DFQATT, CDR2 SNEGSKA, per germline (reference sequence). After removal of 2 bases from V and 0 bases from J, the junction contained 13 bases not matched to a gene. The CDR3 DNA reads TGCAGTGCTAGACCCTCCGGGACAGGGCTCCTCTCGAACACCGGGGAGCTGTTTTTT. Translation: CSARPSGTGLLSNTGELFF.

This rearrangement joins TRBV11-2 to TRBJ2-4, with D perhaps TRBD1 (5 bases). The length of the CDR3 is 16 residues. V shed 4 bases and J shed 0 bases, with 13 bases lying between them. Germline values: CDR1 SGHAT, CDR2 FQNNGV. CDR3 in amino acids: CASSSPGRPAKNIQYF. The CDR3 nucleotides are TGTGCCAGCAGCTCCCCAGGGCGACCAGCCAAAAACATTCAGTACTTC.

This clonotype was counted ten times or more. CDR3 DNA sequence: TGTGCCAGCAGTTTTAGCGACTATGGCTACACCTTC. Translating gives CASSFSDYGYTF. The J gene is TRBJ1-2, the V gene TRBV12-3 or TRBV12-4; D remains unclear. Trimming removed 3 bases at V and 3 bases at J, with 5 bases between. The CDR3 has 12 residues.

The rearrangement links TRBV6-5 to TRBJ2-7; the match to TRBD2 covers 9 bases. The ends lost 6 bases at V and 7 bases at J; junction bases unmatched: 4. The germline V gene has CDR1 MNHEY and CDR2 SVGAGI. The CDR3 consists of 12 residues. Here the CDR3 reads CASRHSGSEQYF. The CDR3 nucleotides read TGTGCCAGCAGGCATAGCGGGAGTGAGCAGTACTTC.

This chain connects TRBV10-3 to TRBJ1-2; TRBD1 agrees at 9 bases. The V gene end was trimmed by 2 bases and the J gene end by 9 bases; junction bases not matched to a gene: 10. The germline V gene has CDR1 ENHRY and CDR2 SYGVKD. The CDR3 is 15 amino acids. CDR3 bases: TGTGCCATCAGTGAGGCGGGACAGGGAAAGGGTAGCTACACCTTC. Amino acids: CAISEAGQGKGSYTF.

This clonotype has more than one count but fewer than ten. V and J are TRBV5-1 and TRBJ2-5; TRBD1 agrees at 7 bases. Judging by the DNA end, TRBJ2-7 fits better; the J call may be wrong. Germline CDR1 is SGHRS and CDR2 is YFSETQ. The CDR3 has 12 residues. The CDR3 DNA reads TGCGCCAGCAATCTAAAGGGGGCCGAGCAGTACTTC. Amino acid sequence: CASNLKGAEQYF.

The table lists this clonotype with a few counts. This sequence joins TRBV7-2 and TRBJ2-7; no clear D. The CDR3 totals 16 residues. V was shortened by 5 bases and J by 5 bases, with 22 bases between the two germline ends. Germline lookup yields CDR1 SGHTA and CDR2 FQGNSA. The CDR3 region is CASSLTWARIAHEQYF. In DNA form, the CDR3 reads TGTGCCAGCAGCCTTACCTGGGCCAGGATTGCTCACGAGCAGTACTTC.

The V and J genes are TRBV5-1 and TRBJ2-3, with TRBD1 as a possible D gene (5 bases). V was shortened by 7 bases and J by 3 bases, with 15 bases between the two germline ends. The CDR3 extends over 14 amino acids. Germline CDR1 reads SGHRS; CDR2 reads YFSETQ. The CDR3 reads CASLDVGVTDTQYF. In nucleotides, the CDR3 is TGCGCCAGCCTGGATGTAGGGGTGACAGATACGCAGTATTTT.

This chain uses TRBV20-1 with TRBJ2-5; TRBD1 matches 7 bases. The V gene's germline CDR1 is DFQATT and CDR2 SNEGSKA (reference sequence). CDR3 length: 14 amino acids. Unmatched junction bases numbered 17, after V lost 4 bases and J lost 12 bases. The chain's CDR3 is CSATYEATGTVKYF. Here the CDR3 DNA reads TGCAGTGCTACCTACGAGGCAACCGGGACAGTAAAGTACTTC.

The chain has TRBV4-1 and TRBJ1-1; D not resolved. The V gene's germline CDR1 is MGHRA and CDR2 YSYEKL. V lost 4 bases and J 0 bases, leaving 12 bases between the germline ends. The CDR3 loop spans 15 amino acids. The CDR3 loop reads CASSRLPSMNTEAFF. The CDR3 DNA sequence: TGCGCCAGCAGCCGCCTCCCATCAATGAACACTGAAGCTTTCTTT.

The chain couples TRBV6-1 to TRBJ2-1; no reliable D call. CDR1 MNHNS and CDR2 SASEGT come from the germline V gene. Trimming removed 0 bases at V and 10 bases at J, with 10 bases between. The CDR3 has 13 residues. CDR3 sequence (DNA): TGTGCCAGCAGTGAAGCGATAGGTGGAGAGCAGTTCTTC. Its protein product is CASSEAIGGEQFF.

V gene TRBV20-1 combines with J gene TRBJ1-5; no definite D call. There are 13 residues in the CDR3. V gave up 1 base and J gave up 5 bases, with 9 bases separating them. CDR1 and CDR2 from the germline V gene are DFQATT and SNEGSKA (reference sequence). The CDR3 loop reads CSARGEGHQPQHF. For the CDR3, the DNA is TGCAGTGCTAGAGGTGAAGGGCATCAGCCCCAGCATTTT.

The chain is built from TRBV3-1 and TRBJ1-5; no clear D. Trimming stripped 1 base from V and 7 bases from J, with 11 bases between. This CDR3 is built from 14 residues. Germline CDR1 reads LGHDT; CDR2 reads YNNKEL (reference sequence). The CDR3 region is CASSQGRGVQPQHF. The DNA for the CDR3 is TGTGCCAGCAGCCAAGGTCGCGGGGTCCAGCCCCAGCATTTT.

This clonotype showed up many times. The rearrangement uses TRBV10-3 and TRBJ2-3, with a tentative D call TRBD1 (6 bases). The CDR3 runs 16 residues. Germline assignment: CDR1 ENHRY and CDR2 SYGVKD. Trimming left V 5 bases short and J 0 bases short, with 15 bases between. CDR3 sequence (DNA): TGTGCCATCAGTAGGACAGAAGACTCTAGCACAGATACGCAGTATTTT. Amino acids: CAISRTEDSSTDTQYF.

The chain has TRBV9 and TRBJ1-1; 8 nucleotides match TRBD1. Germline V gene data show CDR1 as SGDLS and CDR2 as YYNGEE. CDR3 length equals 14 residues. The trim removed 4 bases at V and 4 bases at J, leaving 6 bases unmatched. CDR3 sequence (DNA): TGTGCCAGCAGCCCGTCGACAGGGGCCACTGAAGCTTTCTTT. It is translated as CASSPSTGATEAFF.

V and J are TRBV7-9 and TRBJ2-2; the D call may be TRBD1 or TRBD2 (5 bases each). V was pared by 0 bases and J by 3 bases, with 8 bases between. CDR3 length: 15 amino acids. CDR1 and CDR2 (germline): SEHNR, FQNEAQ (reference sequence). The CDR3 is CASSLARGDTGELFF. The CDR3 DNA is TGTGCCAGCAGCTTAGCGCGAGGGGACACCGGGGAGCTGTTTTTT.

This clonotype was recorded at least ten times. The V and J genes are TRBV7-3 and TRBJ2-1; 9 positions match TRBD2. The CDR3 has 15 amino acids. The germline V gene has CDR1 SGHTA and CDR2 FQGTGA. J was trimmed by 7 bases and V by 2 bases; bases with no gene match: 6. The chain's CDR3 is CASSLGGGAQNEQFF. CDR3 nucleotide sequence: TGTGCCAGCAGCTTAGGCGGGGGGGCTCAGAATGAGCAGTTCTTC.

This clonotype was detected ten times or more. The chain has TRBV5-1 and TRBJ1-2; D remains ambiguous. The CDR3 extends over 15 amino acids. The germline V gene has CDR1 SGHRS and CDR2 YFSETQ. The V gene lost 0 bases and the J gene lost 4 bases, with 13 bases spanning the gap. CDR3 in DNA: TGCGCCAGCAGCTTGGTAGGAGAGCTTTCCTATGGCTACACCTTC. Protein sequence: CASSLVGELSYGYTF.